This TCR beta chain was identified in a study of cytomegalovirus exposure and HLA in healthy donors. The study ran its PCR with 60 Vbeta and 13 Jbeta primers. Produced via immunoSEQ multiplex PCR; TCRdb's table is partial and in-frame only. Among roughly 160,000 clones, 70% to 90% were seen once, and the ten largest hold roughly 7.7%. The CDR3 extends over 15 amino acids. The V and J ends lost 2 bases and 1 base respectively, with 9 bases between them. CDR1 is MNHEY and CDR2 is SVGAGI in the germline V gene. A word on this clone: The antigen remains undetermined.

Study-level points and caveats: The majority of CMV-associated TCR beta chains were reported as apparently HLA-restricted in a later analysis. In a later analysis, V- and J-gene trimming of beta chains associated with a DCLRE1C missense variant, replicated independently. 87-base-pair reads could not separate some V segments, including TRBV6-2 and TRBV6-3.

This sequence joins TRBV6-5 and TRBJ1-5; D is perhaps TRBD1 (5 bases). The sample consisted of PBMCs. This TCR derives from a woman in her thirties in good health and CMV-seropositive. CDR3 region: CASSYPTESNQPQHF. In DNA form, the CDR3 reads TGTGCCAGCAGTTACCCGACAGAAAGCAATCAGCCCCAGCATTTT.